This T cell receptor (beta chain) was captured by sequencing in a study of blood T cell repertoires in COVID-19. CDR3 size: 16 residues. Trimming removed 4 bases at V and 4 bases at J, with 16 bases between. CDR1 and CDR2 from the germline V gene are KGHDR and SFDVKD. The method was immunoSEQ multiplex PCR; TCRdb's version includes in-frame clones alone and lacks a portion of them. The table shows roughly 50,000 clones, with over 75% occurring only once. This chain connects TRBV24-1 to TRBJ2-1; D unclear. The sample taken for sequencing was peripheral blood. This TCR came from an elderly woman with COVID-19, enrolled during active disease. The DNA for the CDR3 is TGTGCCACCAGTGACCCCGACCCGACGAGGTACAATGAGCAGTTCTTC. As protein: CATSDPDPTRYNEQFF.